This TCR beta chain is drawn from a study of cytomegalovirus exposure and HLA in healthy donors. Looked up from germline, CDR1 is MNHEY and CDR2 is SVGAGI. Trimming pared 7 bases from V and 3 bases from J, leaving 11 bases between. This CDR3 is 13 amino acids long. 60 Vbeta and 13 Jbeta primers were used in PCR. Profiling relied on immunoSEQ multiplex PCR, and the TCRdb table lists in-frame clones only, not all of them. The repertoire consists of 150,000 to 200,000 clones, with just under 80% occurring once and the leading ten covering 5% to 6%. The genes are TRBV6-5 and TRBJ2-3; perhaps TRBD2 as D (6 bases). Specimen: PBMCs. The clonotype originates from a woman aged 30 to 39 in good health and CMV-seropositive. Here the CDR3 reads CASTRRETDTQYF. CDR3 DNA: TGTGCCAGCACCCGGCGGGAAACAGATACGCAGTATTTT.